This note documents a single TCR beta chain sequence. No cognate antigen has been identified for it. Germline is not matched at one junction end, which may reflect a read error. The immunoSEQ Assay was used to sequence TCRbeta CDR3 regions. After extraction, genomic DNA underwent amplification by bias-controlled multiplex PCR, followed by high-throughput sequencing. On the study's bioinformatics: To quantify the absolute abundance of each unique TCRbeta CDR3 region, sequences were collapsed and filtered. Usable DNA was measured by amplifying reference genes present in all nucleated cells, and TCRbeta template counts were normalized to that usable DNA to estimate T cell fraction. Repertoire TCRs were annotated as SARS-CoV-2-specific by exact matching of V gene, CDR3 amino acid sequence and J gene to a known reactive TCR set. The reference SARS-CoV-2 TCR set came from MIRA and was filtered for enrichment in COVID-19-positive ImmuneCODE repertoires, removing public or cross-reactive TCRs. Using the MIRA antigens, annotated TCRs were further analysed by specific ORF or by position within an ORF. Depth was the summed frequency of annotated unique rearrangements, while breadth was defined as annotated unique rearrangements over total unique productive rearrangements. Two-sided Wilcoxon rank-sum tests were used to compare TCR breadth between groups. TCRdb's version of the immuneACCESS table is confined to in-frame rearrangements and falls short of the full clone set. An unresolved V gene accounts for under half of the shortfall where checked; the remainder is of unknown origin. V and J calls plus clone size are reproduced from that table; the DNA served to infer D and trimming. The sample table records about 350,000 clones; about 90% of these occur just once. The ten largest clones represent about 3.8% of the sample.

The entry originates in a study of Ad26.COV2.S vaccination and SARS-CoV-2 variants (dated by TCRdb to the early 2020s). A note on the overall study: TCRbeta repertoire sequencing served as the tool for gauging how specific and how broad the SARS-CoV-2-reactive T cell receptors were following Ad26.COV2.S vaccination. The TCR-sequenced set comprised about 32 samples: approximately 19 Ad26.COV2.S vaccine recipients, 5 placebo recipients and 8 SARS-CoV-2 convalescent individuals.

The sample's time point label, in plain terms: individuals recovered from natural SARS-CoV-2 infection. Spanning cysteine to phenylalanine, the CDR3 consists of 13 amino acids. Here the CDR3 DNA is all that survives: 39 bases in frame from base 1. From a lookup of the germline V gene, CDR1 and CDR2 are MNHEY and SVGEGT. The study at large found these results: Non-spike TCR breadth was comparable between vaccine and placebo recipients, consistent with the vaccine containing only spike. After vaccination, substantial breadth of spike-specific CD8+ and CD4+ T cell responses was reported. Compared with placebo recipients, Ad26.COV2.S recipients showed higher spike-specific TCR breadth (P = 0.0014). According to the authors, total T cell responses may have been underestimated by the TCR breadth and depth analyses.

The specimen comprised peripheral blood, sampled after recovery from COVID-19. This clonotype originated in a human donor who had recovered from COVID-19. This receptor chain uses TRBV6-2 or TRBV6-3 and TRBJ1-1; there is no confident call for the D gene. Here is the DNA: TGTGCCAGCAGCCTCCGCGTGATGACTGGAGCTTTCTTT. This gives the protein CASSLRVMTGAFF.